This TCR beta chain was captured by sequencing in a study of cytomegalovirus exposure and HLA in healthy donors. General study results and limits: Researchers counted around 170 TCR beta chains as cytomegalovirus-associated.

A remark on this clone: Its antigen is not known.

V lost 4 bases to trimming and J lost 7 bases, with 10 bases between them. Germline CDR1 SGHDN, CDR2 FVKESK. There are 13 residues in the CDR3. PCR involved 60 Vbeta and 13 Jbeta primers. Sequenced by immunoSEQ multiplex PCR; TCRdb stores in-frame clones only, minus some. The sample consists of more than 90,000 clones, roughly 72% of them appearing once. This TCR derives from a woman aged 50 to 60 in good health and CMV-seropositive. The sequenced sample consisted of PBMCs. The chain employs TRBV14 and TRBJ2-2; tentative D call: TRBD1 (6 bases). The chain's CDR3 is CASSPTDSGELFF. CDR3 coding DNA: TGTGCCAGCAGCCCCACGGACAGCGGGGAGCTGTTTTTT. Drawing the rest from reference TRBV14 and TRBJ2-2, the complete variable domain is EAGVTQFPSHSVIEKGQTVTLRCDPISGHDNLYWYRRVMGKEIKFLLHFVKESKQDESGMPNNRFLAERTGGTYSTLKVQPAELEDSGVYFCASSPTDSGELFFGEGSRLTVL.